The 8 T cell receptor beta chains presented below share a single source sample, sequenced in a study of T cells in Graves' hyperthyroidism and ophthalmopathy. RNA transcripts gave rise to amplified TCR beta CDR3 regions. When the TCR CDR3 underwent first-round RT-PCR, the HTBI primer set was used. TCRdb called the multiplex PCR reads again in MiXCR, with one record for every CDR3 protein. Of 280,000 or so distinct CDR3 sequences in the sample, less than 30% were seen once. The sequenced material came from blood. Source of these receptors: a man aged 40-49 years with Graves' hyperthyroidism that later progressed to Graves' ophthalmopathy.

This clonotype was seen repeatedly, ten times or more. Compared with germline, one end of the junction differs, possibly owing to a read error. This chain joins TRBV6-5 and TRBJ2-7; D is perhaps TRBD1 or TRBD2 (5 bases each). CDR1 MNHEY and CDR2 SVGAGI come from the germline V gene. The CDR3 length is 14 residues. This CDR3 reads CASSYFGGSYKQYF. The DNA for the CDR3 is TGTGCCAGCAGTTACTTTGGGGGATCCTACAAGCAGTACTTC.

This clonotype occurred many times. The V and J genes are TRBV7-2 and TRBJ1-5; tentatively, D is TRBD1 (5 bases). V was clipped by 5 bases and J by 3 bases, with 14 bases between them. The CDR3 covers 15 residues. Germline V gene sequence: CDR1 SGHTA, CDR2 FQGNSA. In DNA, the CDR3 is TGTGCCAGCAGCGAGGGACCGCAGTACAATCAGCCCCAGCATTTT. Its protein product is CASSEGPQYNQPQHF. Together with reference TRBV7-2 and TRBJ1-5, the CDR3 gives the full variable domain: GAGVSQSPSNKVTEKGKDVELRCDPISGHTALYWYRQSLGQGLEFLIYFQGNSAPDKSGLPSDRFSAERTGGSVSTLTIQRTQQEDSAVYLCASSEGPQYNQPQHFGDGTRLSIL.

J is TRBJ1-1 and V is TRBV19; D is uncertain. Germline V gene data show CDR1 as LNHDA and CDR2 as SQIVND (reference sequence). The germline V and J ends were trimmed by 3 bases and 6 bases, with 11 bases remaining between them. The CDR3 consists of 13 residues. The CDR3 protein is CASSMILDSEAFF. The CDR3 DNA follows: TGTGCCAGTAGTATGATACTGGACTCTGAAGCTTTCTTT.

This clonotype was detected many times. V and J are TRBV11-2 and TRBJ1-2; a possible D gene is TRBD1 (5 bases). From germline, CDR1 is SGHAT and CDR2 FQNNGV. The CDR3 runs 14 residues. V was clipped by 1 base and J by 5 bases, with 11 bases between them. Written as DNA, the CDR3 is TGTGCCAGCAGCTTAGTGGGACGTAGTTATGGCTACACCTTC. It translates to CASSLVGRSYGYTF.

Only one count was recorded for this clonotype. This sequence joins TRBV12-3 or TRBV12-4 and TRBJ2-7, with no clear D. The CDR3 is made up of 14 amino acids. Deletions cut 2 bases from V and 2 bases from J, with 10 bases between. For the CDR3, the DNA is TGTGCCAGCAGTTTACACAGACAAGCCTACGAGCAGTACTTC. This encodes CASSLHRQAYEQYF.

This clonotype has at least ten counts. The chain employs TRBV5-1 and TRBJ2-7; 9 nucleotides align to TRBD1. From germline, CDR1 is SGHRS and CDR2 YFSETQ. V lost 5 bases to trimming and J lost 0 bases; unmatched junction nucleotides: 3. This CDR3 comprises 14 residues. The CDR3 is CASRKQGASYEQYF. DNA for the CDR3: TGCGCCAGCAGGAAACAGGGGGCCTCCTACGAGCAGTACTTC.

This clonotype was recorded many times. The chain carries TRBV6-5 and TRBJ2-5; 11 bases fit TRBD2. Trimming took 8 bases from V and 3 from J; bases not matched to a gene: 8. This CDR3 spans 15 amino acids. CDR1 is MNHEY and CDR2 is SVGAGI in the germline V gene. In nucleotides, the CDR3 is TGTGCCAGCCCTTCCTTAGCGGGAGGGGAAGAGACCCAGTACTTC. As protein: CASPSLAGGEETQYF.

This clonotype was found many times. This rearrangement joins TRBV15 to TRBJ2-5; D call uncertain. This CDR3 spans 13 amino acids. Germline V gene lookup returns CDR1 LNHNV and CDR2 YYDKDF (reference sequence). Trimming took off 3 bases at V and 7 bases at J, with 12 bases between the two ends. The CDR3 coding sequence is TGTGCCACCAGCAGGGCGGCCCTGGGGACCCAGTACTTC. This encodes CATSRAALGTQYF.